The T cell receptor beta chain under discussion was sequenced for a study of graft-versus-host responses after intestinal transplantation. A word on this clone: Antigen specificity is unknown.

General study points: Researchers found GvH clones in recipient marrow, and some showed up first in ileum or blood. The study found high graft-versus-host to host-versus-graft clonal ratios in allografts of patients with graft-donor T cell macrochimerism.

Data came from immunoSEQ multiplex PCR; TCRdb stores just in-frame clones and leaves some out. Seen here are 13,000 to 15,000 clones, more than 90% observed once, and the top ten hold roughly 0.71%. This sample comprised PBMCs, obtained 9 days after transplant. The TCR was taken from a human patient who received an intestinal transplant, so some T cells may come from the graft donor.

CDR3 region: CASSIDGTYEQYF. DNA of the CDR3: TGTGCCAGCAGTATAGACGGAACCTACGAGCAGTACTTC. V usage is TRBV6-1 and J usage is TRBJ2-7; D is unclear. The CDR3 contains 13 residues. Germline assignment: CDR1 MNHNS and CDR2 SASEGT. The germline V and J ends were trimmed by 5 bases and 2 bases, with 10 bases remaining between them.